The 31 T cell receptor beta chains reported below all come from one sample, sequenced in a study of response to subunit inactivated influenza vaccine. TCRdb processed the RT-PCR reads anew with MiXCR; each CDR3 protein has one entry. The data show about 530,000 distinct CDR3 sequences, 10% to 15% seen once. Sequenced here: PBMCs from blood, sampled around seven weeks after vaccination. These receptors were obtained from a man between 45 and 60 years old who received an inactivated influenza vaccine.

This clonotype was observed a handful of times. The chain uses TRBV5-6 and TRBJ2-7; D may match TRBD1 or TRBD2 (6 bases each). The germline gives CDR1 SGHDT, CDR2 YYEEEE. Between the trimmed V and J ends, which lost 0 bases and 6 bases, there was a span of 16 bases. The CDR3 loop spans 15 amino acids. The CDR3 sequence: CASSLGATGLSEQYF. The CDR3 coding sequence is TGTGCCAGCAGCTTGGGTGCGACAGGACTATCCGAGCAGTACTTC.

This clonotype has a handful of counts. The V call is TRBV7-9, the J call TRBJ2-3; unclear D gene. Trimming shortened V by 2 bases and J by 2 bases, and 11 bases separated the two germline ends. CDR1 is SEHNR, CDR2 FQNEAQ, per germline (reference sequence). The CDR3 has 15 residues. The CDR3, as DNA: TGTGCCAGCAGCTTAACGCCACTACCCACAGATACGCAGTATTTT. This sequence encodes CASSLTPLPTDTQYF. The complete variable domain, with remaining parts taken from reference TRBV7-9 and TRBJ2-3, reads DTGVSQNPRHKITKRGQNVTFRCDPISEHNRLYWYRQTLGQGPEFLTYFQNEAQLEKSRLLSDRFSAERPKGSFSTLEIQRTEQGDSAMYLCASSLTPLPTDTQYFGPGTRLTVL.

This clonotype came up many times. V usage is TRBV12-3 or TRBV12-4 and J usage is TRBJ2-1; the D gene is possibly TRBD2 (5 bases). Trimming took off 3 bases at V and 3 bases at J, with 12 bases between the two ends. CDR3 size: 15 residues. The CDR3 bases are TGTGCCAGCAGTTTGACCGCGGGCGGCTACAATGAGCAGTTCTTC. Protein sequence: CASSLTAGGYNEQFF.

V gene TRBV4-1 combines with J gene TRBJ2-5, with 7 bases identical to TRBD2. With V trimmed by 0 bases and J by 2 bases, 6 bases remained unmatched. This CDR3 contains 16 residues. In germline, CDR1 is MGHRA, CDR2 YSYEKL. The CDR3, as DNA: TGCGCCAGCAGCCAAGATCGGTCTAGCGGACAAGAGACCCAGTACTTC. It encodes CASSQDRSSGQETQYF.

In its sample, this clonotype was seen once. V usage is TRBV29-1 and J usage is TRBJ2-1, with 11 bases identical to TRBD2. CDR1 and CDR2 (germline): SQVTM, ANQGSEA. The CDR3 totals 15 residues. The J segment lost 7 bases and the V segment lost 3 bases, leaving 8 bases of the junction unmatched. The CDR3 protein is CSVDLTSGKVNEQFF. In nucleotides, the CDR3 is TGCAGCGTTGACCTGACTAGCGGGAAGGTTAATGAGCAGTTCTTC.

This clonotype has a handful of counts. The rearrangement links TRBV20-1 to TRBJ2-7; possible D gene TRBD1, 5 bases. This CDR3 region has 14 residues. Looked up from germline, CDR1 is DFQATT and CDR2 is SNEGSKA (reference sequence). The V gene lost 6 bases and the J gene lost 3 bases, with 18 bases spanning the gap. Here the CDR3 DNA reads TGCAGTGCGAGGACACTCCTAAAGGGCTACGAGCAGTACTTC. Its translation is CSARTLLKGYEQYF.

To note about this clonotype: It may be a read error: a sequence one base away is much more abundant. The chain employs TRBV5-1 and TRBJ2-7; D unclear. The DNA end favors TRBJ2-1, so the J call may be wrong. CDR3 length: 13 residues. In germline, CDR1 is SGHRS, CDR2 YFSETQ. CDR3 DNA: TGCGCCAGCAGCTTAGGATACTCCTACGAGCAGTTCTTC. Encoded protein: CASSLGYSYEQFF.

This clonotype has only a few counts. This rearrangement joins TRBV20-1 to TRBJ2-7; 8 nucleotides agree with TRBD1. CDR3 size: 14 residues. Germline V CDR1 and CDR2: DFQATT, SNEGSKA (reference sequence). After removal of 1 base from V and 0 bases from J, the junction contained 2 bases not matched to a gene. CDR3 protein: CSARGTGPSYEQYF. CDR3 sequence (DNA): TGCAGTGCTAGAGGGACAGGGCCCTCCTACGAGCAGTACTTC.

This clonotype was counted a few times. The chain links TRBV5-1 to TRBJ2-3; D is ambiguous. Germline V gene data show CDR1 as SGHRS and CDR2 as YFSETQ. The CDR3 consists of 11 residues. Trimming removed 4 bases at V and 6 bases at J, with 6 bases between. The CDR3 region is CASSADDTQYF. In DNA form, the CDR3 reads TGCGCCAGCAGCGCGGACGATACGCAGTATTTT. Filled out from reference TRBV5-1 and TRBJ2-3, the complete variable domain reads KAGVTQTPRYLIKTRGQQVTLSCSPISGHRSVSWYQQTPGQGLQFLFEYFSETQRNKGNFPGRFSGRQFSNSRSEMNVSTLELGDSALYLCASSADDTQYFGPGTRLTVL.

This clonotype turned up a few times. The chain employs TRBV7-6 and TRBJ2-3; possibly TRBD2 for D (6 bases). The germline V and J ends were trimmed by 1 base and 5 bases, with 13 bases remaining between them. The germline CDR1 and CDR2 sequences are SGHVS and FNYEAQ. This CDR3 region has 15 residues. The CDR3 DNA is TGTGCCAGCAGCTTAGACTTTCGCGGGGAAGATACGCAGTATTTT. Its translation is CASSLDFRGEDTQYF.

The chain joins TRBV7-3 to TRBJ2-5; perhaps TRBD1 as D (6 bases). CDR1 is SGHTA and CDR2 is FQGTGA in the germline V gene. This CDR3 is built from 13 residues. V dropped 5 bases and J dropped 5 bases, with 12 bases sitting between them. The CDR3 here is CASSPQGLETQYF. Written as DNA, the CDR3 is TGTGCCAGCAGCCCACAGGGATTGGAGACCCAGTACTTC.

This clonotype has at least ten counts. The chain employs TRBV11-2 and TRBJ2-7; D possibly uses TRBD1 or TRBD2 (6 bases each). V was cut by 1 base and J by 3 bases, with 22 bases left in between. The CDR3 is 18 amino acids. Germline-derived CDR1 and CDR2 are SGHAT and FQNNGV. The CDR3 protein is CASSLVGGTVLGNYEQYF. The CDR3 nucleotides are TGTGCCAGCAGCTTAGTAGGGGGGACGGTGCTTGGAAACTACGAGCAGTACTTC.

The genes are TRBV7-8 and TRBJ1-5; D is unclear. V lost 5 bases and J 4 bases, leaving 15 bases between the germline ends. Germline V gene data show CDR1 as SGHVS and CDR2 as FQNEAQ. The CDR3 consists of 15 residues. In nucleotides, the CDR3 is TGTGCCAGCAGCCCTCGTGGGAGAGGGAATCAGCCCCAGCATTTT. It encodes CASSPRGRGNQPQHF.

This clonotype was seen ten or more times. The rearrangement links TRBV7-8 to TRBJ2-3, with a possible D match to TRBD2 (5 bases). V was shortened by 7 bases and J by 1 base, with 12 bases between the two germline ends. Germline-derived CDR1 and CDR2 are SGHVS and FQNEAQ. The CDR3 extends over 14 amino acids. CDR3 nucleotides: TGTGCCAGCAAGAGGGAGCCTCGCACAGATACGCAGTATTTT. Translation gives CASKREPRTDTQYF. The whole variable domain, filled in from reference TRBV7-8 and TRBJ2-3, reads GAGVSQSPRYKVAKRGQDVALRCDPISGHVSLFWYQQALGQGPEFLTYFQNEAQLDKSGLPSDRFFAERPEGSVSTLKIQRTQQEDSAVYLCASKREPRTDTQYFGPGTRLTVL.

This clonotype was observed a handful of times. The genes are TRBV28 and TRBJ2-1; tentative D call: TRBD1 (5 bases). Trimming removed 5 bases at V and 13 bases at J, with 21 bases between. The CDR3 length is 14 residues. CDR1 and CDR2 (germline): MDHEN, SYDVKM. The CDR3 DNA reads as TGTGCCAGCAGTCTTATCGCGTCAGGGATGGGACAGTTCTTC. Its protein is CASSLIASGMGQFF. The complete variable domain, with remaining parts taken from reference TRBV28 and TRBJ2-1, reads DVKVTQSSRYLVKRTGEKVFLECVQDMDHENMFWYRQDPGLGLRLIYFSYDVKMKEKGDIPEGYSVSREKKERFSLILESASTNQTSMYLCASSLIASGMGQFFGPGTRLTVL.

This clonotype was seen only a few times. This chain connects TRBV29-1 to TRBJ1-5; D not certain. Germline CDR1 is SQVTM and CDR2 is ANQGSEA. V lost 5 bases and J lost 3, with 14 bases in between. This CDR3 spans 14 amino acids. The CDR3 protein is CSVLLVAVNQPQHF. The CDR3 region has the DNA TGCAGCGTTCTTTTGGTTGCAGTCAATCAGCCCCAGCATTTT.

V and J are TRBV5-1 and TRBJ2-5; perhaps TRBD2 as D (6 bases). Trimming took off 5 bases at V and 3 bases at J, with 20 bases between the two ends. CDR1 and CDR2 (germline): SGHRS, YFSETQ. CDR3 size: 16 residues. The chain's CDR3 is CASRAPGLQKKETQYF. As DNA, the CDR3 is TGCGCCAGCAGGGCACCGGGACTCCAGAAAAAAGAGACCCAGTACTTC.

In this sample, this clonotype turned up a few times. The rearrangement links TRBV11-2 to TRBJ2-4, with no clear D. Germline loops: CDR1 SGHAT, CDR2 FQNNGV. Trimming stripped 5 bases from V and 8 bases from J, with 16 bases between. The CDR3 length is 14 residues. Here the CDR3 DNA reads TGTGCCAGCAGCCCCCGTTCTAAATCGGACATTCAGTACTTC. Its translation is CASSPRSKSDIQYF. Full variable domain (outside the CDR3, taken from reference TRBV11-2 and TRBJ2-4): EAGVAQSPRYKIIEKRQSVAFWCNPISGHATLYWYQQILGQGPKLLIQFQNNGVVDDSQLPKDRFSAERLKGVDSTLKIQPAKLEDSAVYLCASSPRSKSDIQYFGAGTRLSVL.

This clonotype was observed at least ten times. The CDR3 region is CASSRQGFNGYTF. CDR3 bases: TGTGCCAGCAGCCGACAGGGGTTCAATGGCTACACCTTC. The V and J genes are TRBV12-3 or TRBV12-4 and TRBJ1-2; 8 nucleotides line up with TRBD1. Germline trimming cut 6 bases from V and 6 bases from J; bases unmatched to any gene: 6. This CDR3 region has 13 residues.

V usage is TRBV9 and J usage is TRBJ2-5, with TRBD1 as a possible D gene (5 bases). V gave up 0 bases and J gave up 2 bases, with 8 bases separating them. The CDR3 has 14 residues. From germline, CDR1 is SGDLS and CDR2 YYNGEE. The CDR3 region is CASSVEDTQETQYF. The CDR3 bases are TGTGCCAGCAGCGTAGAGGACACTCAAGAGACCCAGTACTTC.

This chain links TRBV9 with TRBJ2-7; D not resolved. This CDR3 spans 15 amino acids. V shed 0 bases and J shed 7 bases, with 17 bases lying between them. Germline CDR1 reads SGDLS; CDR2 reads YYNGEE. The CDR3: CASSVDGGGNREQYF. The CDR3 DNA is TGTGCCAGCAGCGTAGACGGCGGTGGAAATAGAGAGCAGTACTTC.

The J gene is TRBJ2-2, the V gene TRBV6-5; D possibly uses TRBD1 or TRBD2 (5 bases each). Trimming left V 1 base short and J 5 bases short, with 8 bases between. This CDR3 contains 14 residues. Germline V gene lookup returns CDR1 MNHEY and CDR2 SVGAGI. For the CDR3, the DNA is TGTGCCAGCAGTTACTTGGGGGTTACCGGGGAGCTGTTTTTT. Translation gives CASSYLGVTGELFF.

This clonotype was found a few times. CDR3 bases: TGTGCCAGCAGCTCCGGGACGAACACCATATATTTT. It is translated as CASSSGTNTIYF. The rearrangement uses TRBV7-9 and TRBJ1-3, with a possible D match to TRBD1 (5 bases). The CDR3 totals 12 residues. CDR1 and CDR2 (germline): SEHNR, FQNEAQ (reference sequence). V lost 4 bases and J 7 bases, leaving 8 bases between the germline ends.

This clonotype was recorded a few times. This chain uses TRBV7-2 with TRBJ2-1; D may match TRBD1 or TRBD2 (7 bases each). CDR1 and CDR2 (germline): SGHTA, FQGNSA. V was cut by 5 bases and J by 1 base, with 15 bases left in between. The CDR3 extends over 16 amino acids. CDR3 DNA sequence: TGTGCCAGCAGCCCCTACAGGGGACTATCCTACAATGAGCAGTTCTTC. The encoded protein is CASSPYRGLSYNEQFF.

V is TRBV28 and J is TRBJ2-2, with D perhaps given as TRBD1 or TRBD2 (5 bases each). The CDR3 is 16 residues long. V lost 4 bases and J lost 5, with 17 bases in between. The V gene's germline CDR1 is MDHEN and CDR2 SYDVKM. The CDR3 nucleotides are TGTGCCAGCAGTTCTCCCTGGGGGAGTGTGACCGGGGAGCTGTTTTTT. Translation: CASSSPWGSVTGELFF.

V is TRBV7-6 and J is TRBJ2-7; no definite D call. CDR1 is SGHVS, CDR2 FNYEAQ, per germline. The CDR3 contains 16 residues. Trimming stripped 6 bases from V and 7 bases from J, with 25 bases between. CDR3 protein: CASSPTGPPNSDEQYF. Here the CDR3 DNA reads TGTGCCAGCAGTCCAACCGGGCCTCCGAACTCTGATGAGCAGTACTTC. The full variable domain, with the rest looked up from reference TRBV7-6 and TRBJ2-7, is GAGVSQSPRYKVTKRGQDVALRCDPISGHVSLYWYRQALGQGPEFLTYFNYEAQQDKSGLPNDRFSAERPEGSISTLTIQRTEQRDSAMYRCASSPTGPPNSDEQYFGPGTRLTVT.

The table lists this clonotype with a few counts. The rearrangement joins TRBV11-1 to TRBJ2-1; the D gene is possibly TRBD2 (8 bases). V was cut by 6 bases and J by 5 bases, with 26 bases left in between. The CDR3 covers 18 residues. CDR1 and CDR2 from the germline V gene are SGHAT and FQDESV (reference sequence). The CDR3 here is CASRKGQRSGRAHNEQFF. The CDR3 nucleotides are TGTGCCAGCAGGAAGGGACAGAGGAGCGGGAGAGCCCACAATGAGCAGTTCTTC.

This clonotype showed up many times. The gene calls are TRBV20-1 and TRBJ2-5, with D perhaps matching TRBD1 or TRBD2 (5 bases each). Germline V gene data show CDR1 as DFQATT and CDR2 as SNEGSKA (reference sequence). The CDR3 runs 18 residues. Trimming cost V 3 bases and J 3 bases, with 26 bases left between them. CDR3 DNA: TGCAGTGCTAGGGATCCGGGACGCTGGCAATTCACGGAAGAGACCCAGTACTTC. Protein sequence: CSARDPGRWQFTEETQYF.

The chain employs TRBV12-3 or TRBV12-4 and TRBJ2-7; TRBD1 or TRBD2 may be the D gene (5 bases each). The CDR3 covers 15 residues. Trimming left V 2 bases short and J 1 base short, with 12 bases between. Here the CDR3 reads CASSLQSEGSYEQYF. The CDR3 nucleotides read TGTGCCAGCAGTTTACAAAGTGAGGGGTCCTACGAGCAGTACTTC.

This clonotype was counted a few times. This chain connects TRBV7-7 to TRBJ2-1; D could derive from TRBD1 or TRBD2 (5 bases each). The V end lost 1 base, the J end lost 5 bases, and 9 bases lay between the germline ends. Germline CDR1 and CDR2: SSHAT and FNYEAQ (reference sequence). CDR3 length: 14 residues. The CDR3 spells CASSLGGANNEQFF. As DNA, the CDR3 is TGTGCCAGCAGCTTAGGAGGGGCCAACAATGAGCAGTTCTTC. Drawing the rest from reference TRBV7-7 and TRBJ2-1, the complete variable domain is GAGVSQSPRYKVTKRGQDVTLRCDPISSHATLYWYQQALGQGPEFLTYFNYEAQPDKSGLPSDRFSAERPEGSISTLTIQRTEQRDSAMYRCASSLGGANNEQFFGPGTRLTVL.

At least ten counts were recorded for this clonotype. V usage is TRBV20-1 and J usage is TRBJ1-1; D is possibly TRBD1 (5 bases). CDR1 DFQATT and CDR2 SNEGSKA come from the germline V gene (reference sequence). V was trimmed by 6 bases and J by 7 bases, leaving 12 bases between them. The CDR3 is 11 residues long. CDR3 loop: CSAPDTFEAFF. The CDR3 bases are TGCAGTGCCCCGGACACATTTGAAGCTTTCTTT.